A selection of T cell receptor beta chains follows, all from one sample in a study of cytomegalovirus exposure and HLA in healthy donors. The data were produced by immunoSEQ multiplex PCR, yet TCRdb's version contains in-frame clones alone and is incomplete. Of about 110,000 clones in the sample, around 75% were seen once. The sample consisted of PBMCs. The receptor set was obtained from a middle-aged man in good health and CMV-seronegative. The CDR3 runs from the conserved cysteine through the conserved F or W. D genes are given only for firm matches. Only some rows state a clone size, as once, few, many or a class for expanded clones.

TRBJ2-7	NA	NA	TRBV5-1	TGCGCCAGCAGCCCAGCCCCCCTAGCGACTAGCTCCTACGAGCAGTACTTC	CASSPAPLATSSYEQYF
TRBJ2-7	NA	NA	TRBV7-9	TGTGCCAGCAGCTTGAGCTCCTACGAGCAGTACTTC	CASSLSSYEQYF
TRBJ2-1	NA	few	TRBV27	TGTGCCAGCAGTTTACTGCAGGGGCCGGGGGGTGAGCAGTTCTTC	CASSLLQGPGGEQFF
TRBJ1-1	TRBD1	few	TRBV27	TGTGCCAGCAGTTCACCCCGAGGGTGGGGGACAGGGGGGAACACTGAAGCTTTCTTT	CASSSPRGWGTGGNTEAFF
TRBJ2-1	TRBD2	NA	TRBV7-2	TGTGCCAGCAGCTTGGGCTACGGCGGGGGGCTATCCTATGAGCAGTTCTTC	CASSLGYGGGLSYEQFF
TRBJ1-5	TRBD1	NA	TRBV5-8	TGTGCCAGCAGCGCTGGGACAGATAGCAATCAGCCCCAGCATTTT	CASSAGTDSNQPQHF
TRBJ2-7	TRBD1	NA	TRBV23-1	TGCGCCATCAAACTCGGGACAGGGAGGGCCGAGCAGTACTTC	CAIKLGTGRAEQYF
TRBJ1-1	TRBD1	NA	TRBV7-8	TGTGCCAGCAGCTTAGGATACAGGGGAACGAACACTGAAGCTTTCTTT	CASSLGYRGTNTEAFF
TRBJ2-1	TRBD2	once	TRBV4-1	TGCGCCAGCAGCCAGACTAGCGGGGGTTACAATGAGCAGTTCTTC	CASSQTSGGYNEQFF
TRBJ2-3	TRBD2	NA	TRBV6-5	TGTGCCAGCAGTTCGTCACTAGCGGGATTAGATACGCAGTATTTT	CASSSSLAGLDTQYF
TRBJ2-3	TRBD1	NA	TRBV4-1	TGCGCCAGCAGCCCCCTTTGGAGACAGGGGGCTTTGGATACGCAGTATTTT	CASSPLWRQGALDTQYF
TRBJ2-2	TRBD2	NA	TRBV10-1	TGCGCCAGCAGTGCCCGGGAGGTTGGCACCGGGGAGCTGTTTTTT	CASSAREVGTGELFF
TRBJ2-1	NA	NA	TRBV1	TGCACCAGCAGCCAAGATCAGAGACTAGCCTACAATGAGCAGTTCTTC	CTSSQDQRLAYNEQFF
TRBJ2-7	TRBD2	NA	TRBV4-1	TGCGCCAGCAGCCAAGGGGCGCGGGGGACCTACGAGCAGTACTTC	CASSQGARGTYEQYF
TRBJ2-5	TRBD2	NA	TRBV4-1	TGCGCCAGCAGCCTCCGCTCGGCACTAGCGGGGGAACAAGAGACCCAGTACTTC	CASSLRSALAGEQETQYF
TRBJ2-4	TRBD2	NA	TRBV5-4	TGTGCCAGCAGCTTGCCCGGTAGCGGGGGGGGTAGGGCCAAAAACATTCAGTACTTC	CASSLPGSGGGRAKNIQYF
TRBJ2-7	TRBD1	NA	TRBV6-5	TGTGCCAGCAGTTACTCGACGGGACAGGGACTGGGAGAGCAGTACTTC	CASSYSTGQGLGEQYF
TRBJ1-2	NA	NA	TRBV5-4	TGTGCCAGCAGCCCAGATAACTATGGCTACACCTTC	CASSPDNYGYTF
TRBJ1-2	NA	NA	TRBV6-5	TGTGCCAGCAGTGAGGAAGGGGTCCTCTATGGCTACACCTTC	CASSEEGVLYGYTF
TRBJ2-7	NA	NA	TRBV9	TGTGCCAGCAGCGTAGAGGCAGGGCCCTTTGAGCAGTACTTC	CASSVEAGPFEQYF
TRBJ2-7	NA	NA	TRBV4-1	TGCGCCAGCAGCCAAGTCGTAGGGGACTCCTACGAGCAGTACTTC	CASSQVVGDSYEQYF
TRBJ1-4	NA	NA	TRBV4-3	TGCGCCAGCAGCCAAGATCCGGCAGGCAATAATGAAAAACTGTTTTTT	CASSQDPAGNNEKLFF
TRBJ1-2	NA	NA	TRBV6-5	TGTGCCAGCAGTTACTCGCTCGGGGAAGTATCCTATGGCTACACCTTC	CASSYSLGEVSYGYTF
TRBJ2-5	NA	NA	TRBV6-5	TGTGCCAGCAGTTCCGGGGTTGGCCCCGAGACCCAGTACTTC	CASSSGVGPETQYF
TRBJ1-3	TRBD1	NA	TRBV4-3	TGCGCCAGCAGCCAAGATCTTATGGACAGGGGACCGGGAAACACCATATATTTT	CASSQDLMDRGPGNTIYF
TRBJ2-7	NA	NA	TRBV6-6	TGTGCCAGCAGTTTCACGACAGGCAACTACGAGCAGTACTTC	CASSFTTGNYEQYF
TRBJ1-3	NA	NA	TRBV29-1	TGCAGCGTTCCAGGGCGCGGAAACACCATATATTTT	CSVPGRGNTIYF
TRBJ1-3	NA	NA	TRBV7-6	TGTGCCAGCAGCTTAGCGTCGGGTTCTGGAAACACCATATATTTT	CASSLASGSGNTIYF
TRBJ2-2	TRBD2	NA	TRBV7-9	TGTGCCAGCAGCTTAGCGACTAGCGGGACGGTCGGGGAGCTGTTTTTT	CASSLATSGTVGELFF
TRBJ1-1	NA	NA	TRBV9	TGTGCCAGCAGCGTAGCGCCGGGAGGGCCCACTGAAGCTTTCTTT	CASSVAPGGPTEAFF
TRBJ1-1	TRBD1	NA	TRBV15	TGTGCCACCAGCAGAGAAAGACAGGGTAGAGGGAACACTGAAGCTTTCTTT	CATSRERQGRGNTEAFF
TRBJ2-7	NA	few	TRBV27	TGTGCCAGCAGTTTATCGATAACAGCGGCCTACGAGCAGTACTTC	CASSLSITAAYEQYF
TRBJ2-1	TRBD2	NA	TRBV27	TGTGCCAGCAGTTTGGGCGGGGGGGCCTACAATGAGCAGTTCTTC	CASSLGGGAYNEQFF
TRBJ1-4	NA	NA	TRBV7-9	TGTGCCAGCAGCAATTGGGAGGGCTTCGGTGAAAAACTGTTTTTT	CASSNWEGFGEKLFF
TRBJ1-3	NA	NA	TRBV4-2	TGTGCCAGCAGCCAAGCGTCCGGGTCTGGAAACACCATATATTTT	CASSQASGSGNTIYF
TRBJ2-7	TRBD2	NA	TRBV5-4	TGTGCCAGCAGCTCAGGACTAGCGGGGGGTGCCTACGAGCAGTACTTC	CASSSGLAGGAYEQYF
TRBJ2-1	NA	NA	TRBV27	TGTGCCAGCCGTGACTGGAATACGAGTGAGCAGTTCTTC	CASRDWNTSEQFF
TRBJ1-1	NA	NA	TRBV27	TGTGCCAGCAGTTTGCAGGGGAACACTGAAGCTTTCTTT	CASSLQGNTEAFF
TRBJ1-1	NA	once	TRBV11-2	TGTGCCAGCAGCTTAGTAGCAGCTTTGAACACTGAAGCTTTCTTT	CASSLVAALNTEAFF
TRBJ1-2	NA	NA	TRBV29-1	TGCAGCGTTGAAGAATGGGTCGGGGACTATGGCTACACCTTC	CSVEEWVGDYGYTF
TRBJ2-2	NA	NA	TRBV4-1	TGCGCCAGCAGCCCGACAGGAGGAACCGGGGAGCTGTTTTTT	CASSPTGGTGELFF
TRBJ2-7	TRBD2	NA	TRBV15	TGTGCCACCAGCAGAGGAGCGGGAGAGAACTACGAGCAGTACTTC	CATSRGAGENYEQYF
TRBJ2-7	TRBD2	NA	TRBV5-1	TGCGCCAGCAGCTTGTCTCCGGGAGGCTCCTACGAGCAGTACTTC	CASSLSPGGSYEQYF
TRBJ2-5	TRBD2	NA	TRBV5-1	TGCGCCAGCAGCGTGACTAGCGTCCAAGAGACCCAGTACTTC	CASSVTSVQETQYF
TRBJ2-7	TRBD2	NA	TRBV11-2	TGTGCCAGCAGCTCGACTAGCGGGGTGCCCGGAGAGCAGTACTTC	CASSSTSGVPGEQYF
TRBJ2-7	NA	few	TRBV5-5	TGTGCCAGCAGCAAGAGTACGACAGGAACCTACGAGCAGTACTTC	CASSKSTTGTYEQYF
TRBJ1-3	NA	once	TRBV5-1	TGCGCCAGCAGCTTAGGAGGTACCGGAAACACCATATATTTT	CASSLGGTGNTIYF
TRBJ2-7	NA	NA	TRBV9	TGTGCCAGCAGCGTAGGGACAGTAACATCCTACGAGCAGTACTTC	CASSVGTVTSYEQYF
TRBJ1-4	NA	NA	TRBV5-6	TGTGCCAGCAGCTTGTATAGGACCGGGGGTATTGATGAAAAACTGTTTTTT	CASSLYRTGGIDEKLFF
TRBJ1-2	NA	NA	TRBV7-9	TGTGCCAGCAGCTTAGGGGGTTGGGGGCCGGACTATGGCTACACCTTC	CASSLGGWGPDYGYTF
TRBJ2-1	TRBD1	NA	TRBV7-9	TGTGCCAGCAGCAGTCGGTGGGACAGGGGGCTTTGGGACAATGAGCAGTTCTTC	CASSSRWDRGLWDNEQFF
TRBJ1-1	NA	NA	TRBV7-2	TGTGCCAGCAGCTTATGGTTATTTGGGGGGAACGAAGCTTTCTTT	CASSLWLFGGNEAFF
TRBJ2-2	TRBD1	NA	TRBV7-9	TGTGCCAGCAGCCGCTCAGGCCAGGGGGACGACGGGGAGCTGTTTTTT	CASSRSGQGDDGELFF
TRBJ2-5	NA	NA	TRBV7-2	TGTGCCAGCAGCCCAAGGACTACCCAAGAGACCCAGTACTTC	CASSPRTTQETQYF
TRBJ2-7	NA	few	TRBV5-8	TGTGCCAGCAGCTCCCGGGACTTCTACGAGCAGTACTTC	CASSSRDFYEQYF
TRBJ2-1	NA	few	TRBV18	TGTGCCAGCTCCCCTGGGCGGGATAATGAGCAGTTCTTC	CASSPGRDNEQFF
TRBJ1-2	NA	few	TRBV4-1	TGCGCCAGCAGCTACAAACAGTCCAACTATGGCTACACCTTC	CASSYKQSNYGYTF
TRBJ1-5	TRBD1	NA	TRBV30	TGTGCCACGCCCCGGACAGGGCGAGACAGTAGCAATCAGCCCCAGCATTTT	CATPRTGRDSSNQPQHF
TRBJ1-4	NA	few	TRBV9	TGTGCCAGCAGCGGGGCGGGGAACGCTTATGAAAAACTGTTTTTT	CASSGAGNAYEKLFF